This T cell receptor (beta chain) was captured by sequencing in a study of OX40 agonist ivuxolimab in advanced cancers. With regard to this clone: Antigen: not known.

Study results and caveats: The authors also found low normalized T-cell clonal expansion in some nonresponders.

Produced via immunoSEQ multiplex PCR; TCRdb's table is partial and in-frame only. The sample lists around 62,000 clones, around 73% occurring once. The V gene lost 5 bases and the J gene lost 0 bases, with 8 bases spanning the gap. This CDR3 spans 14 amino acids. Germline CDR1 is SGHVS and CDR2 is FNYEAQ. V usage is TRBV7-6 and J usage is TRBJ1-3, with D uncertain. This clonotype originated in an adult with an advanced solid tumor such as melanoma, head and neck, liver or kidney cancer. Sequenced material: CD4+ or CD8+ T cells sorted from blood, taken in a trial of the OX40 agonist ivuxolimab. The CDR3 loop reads CASSRVYSGNTIYF. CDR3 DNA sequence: TGTGCCAGCAGCCGAGTTTACTCTGGAAACACCATATATTTT.